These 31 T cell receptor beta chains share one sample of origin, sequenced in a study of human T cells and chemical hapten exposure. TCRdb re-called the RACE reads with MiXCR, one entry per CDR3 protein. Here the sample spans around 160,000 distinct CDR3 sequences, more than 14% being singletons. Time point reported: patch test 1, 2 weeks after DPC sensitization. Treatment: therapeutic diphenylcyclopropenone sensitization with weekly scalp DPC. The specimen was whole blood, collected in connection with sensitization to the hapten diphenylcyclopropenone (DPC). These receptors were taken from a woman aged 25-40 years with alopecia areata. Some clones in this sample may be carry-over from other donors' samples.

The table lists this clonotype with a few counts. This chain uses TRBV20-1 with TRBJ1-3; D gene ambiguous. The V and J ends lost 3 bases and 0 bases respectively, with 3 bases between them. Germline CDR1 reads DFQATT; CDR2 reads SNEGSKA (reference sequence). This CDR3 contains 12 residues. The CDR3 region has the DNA TGCAGTGCTAGGTACTCTGGAAACACCATATATTTT. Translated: CSARYSGNTIYF.

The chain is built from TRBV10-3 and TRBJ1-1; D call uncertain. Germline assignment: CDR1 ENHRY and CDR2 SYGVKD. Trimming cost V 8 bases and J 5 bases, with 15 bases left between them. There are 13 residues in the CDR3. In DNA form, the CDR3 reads TGTGCCATCGCGGGGAGGGAACGGACTGAAGCTTTCTTT. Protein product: CAIAGRERTEAFF.

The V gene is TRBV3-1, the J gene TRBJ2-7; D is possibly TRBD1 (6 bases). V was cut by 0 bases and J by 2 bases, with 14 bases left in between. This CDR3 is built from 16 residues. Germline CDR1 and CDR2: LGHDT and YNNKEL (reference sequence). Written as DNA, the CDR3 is TGTGCCAGCAGCCAAGATATCCCAGGACAGCCCTACGAGCAGTACTTC. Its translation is CASSQDIPGQPYEQYF.

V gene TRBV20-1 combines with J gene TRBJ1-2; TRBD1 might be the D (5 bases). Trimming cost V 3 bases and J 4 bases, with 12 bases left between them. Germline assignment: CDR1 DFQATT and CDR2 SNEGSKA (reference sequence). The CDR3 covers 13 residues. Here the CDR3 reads CSASNPGGYGYTF. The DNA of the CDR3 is TGCAGTGCTAGCAATCCCGGGGGCTATGGCTACACCTTC.

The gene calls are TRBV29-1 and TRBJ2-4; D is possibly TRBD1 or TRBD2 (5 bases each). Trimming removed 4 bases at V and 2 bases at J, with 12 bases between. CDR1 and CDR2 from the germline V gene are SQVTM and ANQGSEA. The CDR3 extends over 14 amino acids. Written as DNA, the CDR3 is TGCAGCGTTGGGGACCTGGGGACCAAAAACATTCAGTACTTC. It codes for CSVGDLGTKNIQYF.

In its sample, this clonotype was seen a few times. This CDR3 is CASSLSTYEQYF. In DNA, the CDR3 is TGTGCCAGCAGTTTATCCACCTACGAGCAGTACTTC. V is TRBV28 and J is TRBJ2-7; no reliable D call. Germline V gene data show CDR1 as MDHEN and CDR2 as SYDVKM. The CDR3 spans 12 residues. V was cut by 1 base and J by 2 bases, with 3 bases left in between.

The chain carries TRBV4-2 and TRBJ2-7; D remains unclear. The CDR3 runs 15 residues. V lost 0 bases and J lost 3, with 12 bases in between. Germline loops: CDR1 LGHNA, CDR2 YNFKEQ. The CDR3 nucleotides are TGTGCCAGCAGCCAAGATCGTGGGTCTTTCTACGAGCAGTACTTC. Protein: CASSQDRGSFYEQYF.

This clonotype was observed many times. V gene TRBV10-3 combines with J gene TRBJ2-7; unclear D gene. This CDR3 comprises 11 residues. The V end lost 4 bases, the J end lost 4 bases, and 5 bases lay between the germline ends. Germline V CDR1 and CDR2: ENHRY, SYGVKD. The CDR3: CAISVGYEQYF. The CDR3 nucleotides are TGTGCCATCAGTGTTGGGTACGAGCAGTACTTC.

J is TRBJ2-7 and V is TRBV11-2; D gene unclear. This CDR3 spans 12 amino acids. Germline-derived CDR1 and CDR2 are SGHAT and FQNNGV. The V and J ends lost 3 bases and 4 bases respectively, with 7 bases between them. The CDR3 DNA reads TGTGCCAGCAGCTTCGTAGGGTACGAGCAGTACTTC. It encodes CASSFVGYEQYF.

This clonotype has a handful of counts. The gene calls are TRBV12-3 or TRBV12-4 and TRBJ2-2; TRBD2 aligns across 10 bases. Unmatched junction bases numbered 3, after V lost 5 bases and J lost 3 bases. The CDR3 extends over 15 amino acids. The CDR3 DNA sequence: TGTGCCAGCAGTCCTAGCGGGGGCTACACCGGGGAGCTGTTTTTT. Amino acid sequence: CASSPSGGYTGELFF.

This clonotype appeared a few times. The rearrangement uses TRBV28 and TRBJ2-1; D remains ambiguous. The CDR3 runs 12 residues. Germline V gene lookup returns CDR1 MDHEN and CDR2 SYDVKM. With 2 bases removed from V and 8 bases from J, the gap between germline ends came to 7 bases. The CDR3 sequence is CASSLIGYEQFF. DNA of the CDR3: TGTGCCAGCAGTTTAATTGGGTATGAGCAGTTCTTC.

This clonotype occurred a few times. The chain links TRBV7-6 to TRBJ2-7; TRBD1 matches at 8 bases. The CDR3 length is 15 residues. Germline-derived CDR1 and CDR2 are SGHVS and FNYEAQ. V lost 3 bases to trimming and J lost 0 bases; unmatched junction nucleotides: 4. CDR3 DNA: TGTGCCAGCAGCTTCCGGGACAGGAGCTCCTACGAGCAGTACTTC. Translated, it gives CASSFRDRSSYEQYF.

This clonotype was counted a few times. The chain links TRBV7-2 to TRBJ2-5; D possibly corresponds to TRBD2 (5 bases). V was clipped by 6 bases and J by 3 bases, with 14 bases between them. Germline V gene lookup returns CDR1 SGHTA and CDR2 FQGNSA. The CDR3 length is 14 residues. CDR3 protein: CASSRGGPEETQYF. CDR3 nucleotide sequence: TGTGCCAGCAGTCGAGGAGGCCCAGAAGAGACCCAGTACTTC.

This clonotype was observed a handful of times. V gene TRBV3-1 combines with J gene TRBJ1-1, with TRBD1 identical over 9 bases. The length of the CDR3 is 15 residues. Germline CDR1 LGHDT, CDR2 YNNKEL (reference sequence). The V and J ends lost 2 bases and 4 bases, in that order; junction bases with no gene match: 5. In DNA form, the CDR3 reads TGTGCCAGCAGCCAAACAGGGGGCAAGGTCACTGAAGCTTTCTTT. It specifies CASSQTGGKVTEAFF.

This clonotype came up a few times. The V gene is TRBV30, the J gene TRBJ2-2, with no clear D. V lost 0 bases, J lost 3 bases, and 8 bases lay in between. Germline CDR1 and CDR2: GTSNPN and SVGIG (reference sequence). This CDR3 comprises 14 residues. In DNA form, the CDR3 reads TGTGCCTGGAGTGTACGTTATGACACCGGGGAGCTGTTTTTT. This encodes CAWSVRYDTGELFF.

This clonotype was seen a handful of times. The CDR3 sequence: CSASPSGKETQYF. The CDR3 coding sequence is TGCAGCGCAAGTCCTAGCGGGAAAGAGACCCAGTACTTC. The chain has TRBV29-1 and TRBJ2-5; 9 bases map to TRBD2. V shed 7 bases and J 3 bases; nucleotides not matched to a gene: 6. The CDR3 is 13 amino acids. Germline-derived CDR1 and CDR2 are SQVTM and ANQGSEA.

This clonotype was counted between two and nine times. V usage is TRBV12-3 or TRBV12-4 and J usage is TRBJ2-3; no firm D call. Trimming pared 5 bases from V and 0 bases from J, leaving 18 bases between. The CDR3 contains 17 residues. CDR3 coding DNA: TGTGCCAGCAGTCCCACCCACCAGTACTCTAGCACAGATACGCAGTATTTT. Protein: CASSPTHQYSSTDTQYF.

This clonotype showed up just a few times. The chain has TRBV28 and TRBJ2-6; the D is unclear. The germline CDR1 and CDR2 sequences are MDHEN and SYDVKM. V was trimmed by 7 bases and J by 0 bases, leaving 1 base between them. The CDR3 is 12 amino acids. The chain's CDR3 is CASNSGANVLTF. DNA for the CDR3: TGTGCCAGCAACTCTGGGGCCAACGTCCTGACTTTC.

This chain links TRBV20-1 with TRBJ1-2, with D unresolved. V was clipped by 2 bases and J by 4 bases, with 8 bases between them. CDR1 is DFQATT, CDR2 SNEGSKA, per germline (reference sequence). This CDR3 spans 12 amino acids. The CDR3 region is CSARRLGYGYTF. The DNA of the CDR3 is TGCAGTGCTAGACGACTCGGCTATGGCTACACCTTC.

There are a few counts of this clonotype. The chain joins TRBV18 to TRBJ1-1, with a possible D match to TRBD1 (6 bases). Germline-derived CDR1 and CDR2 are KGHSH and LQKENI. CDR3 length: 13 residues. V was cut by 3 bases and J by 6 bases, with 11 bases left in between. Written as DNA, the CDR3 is TGTGCCAGCTCACCCGAGCCAGGGGCTGAAGCTTTCTTT. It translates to CASSPEPGAEAFF.

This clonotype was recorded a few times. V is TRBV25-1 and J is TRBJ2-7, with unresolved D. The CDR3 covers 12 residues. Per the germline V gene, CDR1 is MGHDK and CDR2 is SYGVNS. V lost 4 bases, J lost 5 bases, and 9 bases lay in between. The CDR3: CASSGSVHEQYF. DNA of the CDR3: TGTGCCAGCAGTGGGTCAGTCCACGAGCAGTACTTC.

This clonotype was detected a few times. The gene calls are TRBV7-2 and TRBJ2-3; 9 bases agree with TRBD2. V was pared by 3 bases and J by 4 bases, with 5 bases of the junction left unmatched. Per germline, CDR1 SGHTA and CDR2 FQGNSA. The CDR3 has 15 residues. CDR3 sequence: CASSLRGGLADTQYF. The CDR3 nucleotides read TGTGCCAGCAGCTTGCGGGGGGGCCTCGCAGATACGCAGTATTTT.

Written as DNA, the CDR3 is TGTGCCAGCAGCGCGGACAGGGGGTATGAAAAACTGTTTTTT. This gives the protein CASSADRGYEKLFF. This sequence joins TRBV5-4 and TRBJ1-4; TRBD1 matches at 10 bases. CDR1 is SGHNT, CDR2 YYREEE, per germline (reference sequence). V was clipped by 4 bases and J by 6 bases; unmatched bases: 3. The CDR3 spans 14 residues.

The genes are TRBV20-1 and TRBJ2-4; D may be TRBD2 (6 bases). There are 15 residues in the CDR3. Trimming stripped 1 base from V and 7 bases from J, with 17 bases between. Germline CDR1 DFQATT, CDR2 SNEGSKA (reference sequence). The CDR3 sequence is CSARVHGGELNIQYF. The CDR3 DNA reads TGCAGTGCTAGAGTACACGGCGGGGAACTTAACATTCAGTACTTC.

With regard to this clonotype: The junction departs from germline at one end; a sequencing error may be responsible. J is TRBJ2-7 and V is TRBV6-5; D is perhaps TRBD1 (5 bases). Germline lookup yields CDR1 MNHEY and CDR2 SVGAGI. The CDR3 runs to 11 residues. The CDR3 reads CASRFLQVSNF. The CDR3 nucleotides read TGTGCCAGCAGATTCCTACAGGTCTCAAACTTC.

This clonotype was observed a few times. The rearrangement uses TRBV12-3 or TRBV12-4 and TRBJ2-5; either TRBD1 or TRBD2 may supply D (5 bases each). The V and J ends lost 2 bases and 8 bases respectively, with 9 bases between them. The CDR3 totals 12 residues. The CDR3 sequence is CASSLWGKTQYF. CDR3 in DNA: TGTGCCAGCAGTTTATGGGGGAAAACCCAGTACTTC.

The CDR3 spells CASSGGWGTGELFF. The CDR3 DNA sequence: TGTGCCAGCAGTGGGGGATGGGGGACCGGGGAGCTGTTTTTT. J is TRBJ2-2 and V is TRBV28, with D possibly called TRBD1 or TRBD2 (5 bases each). Trimming cost V 5 bases and J 5 bases, with 12 bases left between them. This CDR3 is built from 14 residues. The V gene's germline CDR1 is MDHEN and CDR2 SYDVKM.

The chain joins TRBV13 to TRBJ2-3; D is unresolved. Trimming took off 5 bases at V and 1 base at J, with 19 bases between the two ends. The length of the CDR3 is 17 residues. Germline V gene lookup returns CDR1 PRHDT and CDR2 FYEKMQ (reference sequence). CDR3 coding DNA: TGTGCCAGCAGCACCAGTCTCGCCCACCGGGGCACAGATACGCAGTATTTT. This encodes CASSTSLAHRGTDTQYF.

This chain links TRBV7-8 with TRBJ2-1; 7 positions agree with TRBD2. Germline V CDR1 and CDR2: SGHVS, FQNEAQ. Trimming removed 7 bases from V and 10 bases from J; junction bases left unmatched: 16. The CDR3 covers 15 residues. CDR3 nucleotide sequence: TGTGCCAGCAACCCCCCTCGGGGGAGGGCCGGGGAGCAGTTCTTC. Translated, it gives CASNPPRGRAGEQFF.

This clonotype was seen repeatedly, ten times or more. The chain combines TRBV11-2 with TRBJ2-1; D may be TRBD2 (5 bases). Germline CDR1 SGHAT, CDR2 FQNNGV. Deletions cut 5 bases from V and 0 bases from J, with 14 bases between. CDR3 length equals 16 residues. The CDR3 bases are TGTGCCAGCAGCCCCTCCCGGGGAAGCTCCTACAATGAGCAGTTCTTC. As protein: CASSPSRGSSYNEQFF.

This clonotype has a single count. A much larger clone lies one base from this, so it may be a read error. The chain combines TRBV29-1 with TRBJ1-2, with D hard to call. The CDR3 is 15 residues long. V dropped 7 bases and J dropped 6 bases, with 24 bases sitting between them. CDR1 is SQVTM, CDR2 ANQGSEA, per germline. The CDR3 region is CSAALLLNWVDGYTF. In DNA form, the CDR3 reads TGCAGCGCTGCCCTCCTCCTAAATTGGGTGGATGGCTACACCTTC. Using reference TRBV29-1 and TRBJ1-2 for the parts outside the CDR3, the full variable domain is SAVISQKPSRDICQRGTSLTIQCQVDSQVTMMFWYRQQPGQSLTLIATANQGSEATYESGFVIDKFPISRPNLTFSTLTVSNMSPEDSSIYLCSAALLLNWVDGYTFGSGTRLTVV.